This T cell receptor beta chain was documented in a study of T-cell memory formation after mild COVID-19. Study-level points and caveats: Contracting clones from day 15 to 85 showed balanced CD4/CD8; later expanders favored CD4+.

This clonotype was seen a single time. No antigen is known for it. Trimming stripped 4 bases from V and 1 base from J, with 10 bases between. In germline, CDR1 is SGHDN, CDR2 FVKESK. This CDR3 is built from 14 residues. 5'RACE with constant-segment primers yielded barcoded, UMI-tagged TCR alpha and TCR beta cDNA libraries. MiXCR, run by TCRdb on the 5' RACE reads, gives a single entry per CDR3 protein. The repertoire holds hundreds of thousands of distinct CDR3 sequences, around 25% seen once, with around 13% in the top ten. The source material was PBMCs or a T cell subset sorted from them (not recorded which). The clonotype comes from an adult woman who had mild COVID-19 (a few samples of this study predate the infection). Cell type and time point are not known. V and J are TRBV14 and TRBJ1-1; D remains ambiguous. CDR3 region: CASSLVHRNTEAFF. CDR3 DNA sequence: TGTGCCAGCAGCCTAGTCCACAGGAACACTGAAGCTTTCTTT.